The 12 T cell receptor beta chains reported below all come from one sample, sequenced in a study of control samples from healthy donors and cancer patients. Profiled with immunoSEQ multiplex PCR; TCRdb holds only in-frame clones, not every one. The sample lists 150,000 or so clones; 92% were seen once. The specimen was blood. All receptors come from a woman in her 30s in good health.

This clone was seen a single time. V and J are TRBV4-1 and TRBJ1-5; TRBD1 is a possible D gene (6 bases). V was clipped by 0 bases and J by 7 bases, with 19 bases between them. Germline values: CDR1 MGHRA, CDR2 YSYEKL. The CDR3 totals 17 residues. The CDR3 is CASSQDSGWGLGQPQHF. Here the CDR3 DNA reads TGCGCCAGCAGCCAAGATAGTGGGTGGGGGCTGGGACAGCCCCAGCATTTT.

The sample holds one count of this clone. The rearrangement links TRBV24-1 to TRBJ1-1; the D gene is possibly TRBD1 (5 bases). V lost 4 bases and J lost 5, with 7 bases in between. The CDR3 has 12 residues. The germline CDR1 and CDR2 sequences are KGHDR and SFDVKD. The CDR3 coding sequence is TGTGCCACCAGTGACAAGGGGACTGAAGCTTTCTTT. Translating gives CATSDKGTEAFF.

The sample holds one count of this clone. V gene TRBV12-3 or TRBV12-4 combines with J gene TRBJ2-3; D call uncertain. The CDR3 has 11 residues. The V gene lost 4 bases and the J gene lost 6 bases, with 5 bases spanning the gap. In DNA, the CDR3 is TGTGCCAGCAGTTCCTCCGATACGCAGTATTTT. As protein: CASSSSDTQYF.

The V call is TRBV6-1, the J call TRBJ1-2, with D maybe TRBD1 (5 bases). The CDR3 spans 16 residues. Germline V gene lookup returns CDR1 MNHNS and CDR2 SASEGT. V was trimmed by 1 base and J by 0 bases, leaving 12 bases between them. The CDR3 nucleotides are TGTGCCAGCAGTGAAGGGGGGACGGGGACTAACTATGGCTACACCTTC. As protein: CASSEGGTGTNYGYTF.

The V and J genes are TRBV27 and TRBJ2-1, with 8 bases matching TRBD1. The CDR3 consists of 15 residues. Germline CDR1 and CDR2: MNHEY and SMNVEV (reference sequence). V was pared by 3 bases and J by 6 bases, with 7 bases of the junction left unmatched. The CDR3: CASSLAGGARNEQFF. CDR3 DNA: TGTGCCAGCAGTTTGGCAGGGGGCGCCCGCAATGAGCAGTTCTTC.

CDR3 nucleotides: TGTGCCAGCAGCTTAACCGGGACAACTGGAAACACCATATATTTT. It codes for CASSLTGTTGNTIYF. The chain links TRBV7-2 to TRBJ1-3; D is perhaps TRBD1 (6 bases). V lost 2 bases, J lost 2 bases, and 10 bases lay in between. This CDR3 spans 15 amino acids. Germline V gene sequence: CDR1 SGHTA, CDR2 FQGNSA. The entire variable domain, with the rest obtained from reference TRBV7-2 and TRBJ1-3, is as follows: GAGVSQSPSNKVTEKGKDVELRCDPISGHTALYWYRQSLGQGLEFLIYFQGNSAPDKSGLPSDRFSAERTGGSVSTLTIQRTQQEDSAVYLCASSLTGTTGNTIYFGEGSWLTVV.

In this sample, this clone turned up once. This rearrangement joins TRBV27 to TRBJ1-2, with 9 bases lining up with TRBD1. This CDR3 contains 13 residues. Germline V gene sequence: CDR1 MNHEY, CDR2 SMNVEV (reference sequence). V lost 6 bases to trimming and J lost 8 bases; unmatched junction nucleotides: 7. The CDR3 DNA reads TGTGCCAGCAGGCCGGGGACAGGGCTCGGCTACACCTTC. It yields the protein CASRPGTGLGYTF.

The chain couples TRBV5-4 to TRBJ1-1; D unclear. V dropped 0 bases and J dropped 7 bases, with 7 bases sitting between them. Germline loops: CDR1 SGHNT, CDR2 YYREEE (reference sequence). The CDR3 runs 12 residues. CDR3 protein: CASSLVADEAFF. The CDR3 DNA sequence: TGTGCCAGCAGCTTGGTGGCAGATGAAGCTTTCTTT.

This clone was found once. The CDR3 nucleotides read TGTGCCAGCAGCTCACCGAGGGGGGTAGAGACCCAGTACTTC. This codes for CASSSPRGVETQYF. J is TRBJ2-5 and V is TRBV7-9; D tentatively reads TRBD1 or TRBD2 (6 bases each). The ends were cut back, 4 bases at V and 4 bases at J, with 13 bases in the middle. Germline V gene sequence: CDR1 SEHNR, CDR2 FQNEAQ (reference sequence). The CDR3 length is 14 residues.

The chain employs TRBV5-1 and TRBJ2-3; 7 bases line up with TRBD2. CDR1 is SGHRS, CDR2 YFSETQ, per germline. The CDR3 extends over 16 amino acids. The trim removed 4 bases at V and 3 bases at J, leaving 11 bases unmatched. The CDR3 bases are TGCGCCAGCAGCCCTGGGGCGGGAGTGGCAACAGATACGCAGTATTTT. It yields the protein CASSPGAGVATDTQYF.

The chain couples TRBV2 to TRBJ1-4; D is unresolved. CDR1 SNHLY and CDR2 FYNNEI come from the germline V gene. V lost 7 bases to trimming and J lost 8 bases, with 17 bases between them. This CDR3 is built from 14 residues. DNA for the CDR3: TGTGCCAGCACTCGAACCGACACGCAGGAAAAACTGTTTTTT. As protein: CASTRTDTQEKLFF.

This chain links TRBV2 with TRBJ1-6; 9 bases agree with TRBD1. This CDR3 has 13 residues. Germline loops: CDR1 SNHLY, CDR2 FYNNEI. Unmatched junction bases numbered 0, after V lost 4 bases and J lost 8 bases. This CDR3 reads CASSGQGDSPLHF. The DNA of the CDR3 is TGTGCCAGCAGTGGACAGGGGGATTCACCCCTCCACTTT.